This T cell receptor (beta chain) was sequenced during a study of cytomegalovirus exposure and HLA in healthy donors. General study points: Analyzed later, most CMV-associated TCR beta chains appeared HLA-restricted. Analyses of presence and absence presupposed an approximately uniform sequencing depth across donors. The authors later found HLA-associated TCR beta chains more clonally expanded than equally common others.

The germline V gene has CDR1 SGHRS and CDR2 YFSETQ. The V and J ends lost 1 base and 4 bases respectively, with 9 bases between them. This CDR3 spans 14 amino acids. Sampled while nominally healthy, donors likely had unrecorded immune exposures. For this clone: Antigen unknown.

It was with 60 Vbeta and 13 Jbeta primers that the PCR ran. Repertoires were generated with immunoSEQ multiplex PCR, while TCRdb's copy carries only in-frame clones and drops some. The repertoire includes 99,000 or so clones, about four fifths of them detected once, and approximately 2% sits in the top ten. J is TRBJ1-3 and V is TRBV5-1; D is possibly TRBD1 (5 bases). The sample consisted of PBMCs. The TCR was taken from a man aged 30 to 39 in good health and CMV-seronegative. The CDR3 is CASSLQGGGNTIYF. The CDR3 region has the DNA TGCGCCAGCAGCTTGCAGGGAGGAGGAAACACCATATATTTT.